A selection of T cell receptor beta chains follows, all from one sample in a study of cytomegalovirus exposure and HLA in healthy donors. The assay was immunoSEQ multiplex PCR, and TCRdb's table has in-frame clones only and misses some. Of about 190,000 clones in the sample, about 81% are singletons; the top ten hold roughly 0.75%. What was sequenced was PBMCs. The receptors originated from a woman aged 18-35 years in good health and CMV-seronegative. CDR3s include the opening cysteine and the closing phenylalanine or tryptophan. Fields, in order: clone size, J gene, V gene, D gene, CDR3 DNA, CDR3 protein. A D gene is named only where the DNA matches it firmly. Not all rows give a size; the values are once, few, many and, for expanded clones, a class.

>-|TRBJ1-4|TRBV4-1|-
TGCGCCAGCAGCCAAGGGGCCAGGGCCAATGAAAAACTGTTTTTT
CASSQGARANEKLFF
>-|TRBJ2-5|TRBV19|-
TGTGCCAGTAGTCACATGGGTGGGGAGGAGACCCAGTACTTC
CASSHMGGEETQYF
>-|TRBJ1-5|TRBV6-6|-
TGTGCCAGCAGTACCCTCCCGGGAGATAGCAATCAGCCCCAGCATTTT
CASSTLPGDSNQPQHF
>-|TRBJ2-3|TRBV27|-
TGTGCCAGCAGTTCTCCGATTCGGACGCAGTATTTT
CASSSPIRTQYF
>-|TRBJ1-1|TRBV6-5|-
TGTGCCAGCAGCTTACAGAACACTGAAGCTTTCTTT
CASSLQNTEAFF
>few|TRBJ1-1|TRBV5-4|-
TGTGCCAGCAGCTTGGGGAGCAGGGGTGAAGCTTTCTTT
CASSLGSRGEAFF
>-|TRBJ2-1|TRBV5-1|TRBD2
TGCGCCAGCAGCTCCCTAGCGGGAAGCTCCTACAATGAGCAGTTCTTC
CASSSLAGSSYNEQFF
>-|TRBJ2-1|TRBV7-9|TRBD2
TGTTCCAGCAGCCCACGGACTAGCGGACAGGACAATGAGCAGTTCTTC
CSSSPRTSGQDNEQFF
>-|TRBJ2-3|TRBV29-1|-
TGCAGCGTTACTAAAATAAACACAGATACGCAGTATTTT
CSVTKINTDTQYF
>few|TRBJ2-1|TRBV5-6|-
TGTGCCAGCAGCTTGAGGACCGGAGGCACCGACCTCTACAATGAGCAGTTCTTC
CASSLRTGGTDLYNEQFF
>-|TRBJ2-7|TRBV7-2|-
TGTGCCAGCAGCTATGCCTACTACGAGCAGTACTTC
CASSYAYYEQYF
>-|TRBJ1-3|TRBV5-5|-
TGTGCCAGCAGCTTGGAAGGAGACTCTGGAAACACCATATATTTT
CASSLEGDSGNTIYF
>-|TRBJ1-2|TRBV5-4|-
TGTGCCAGCAGGACAGACAGTCCCGATGGCTACACCTTC
CASRTDSPDGYTF
>-|TRBJ2-7|TRBV10-3|-
TGTGCCATCAGTGAGGAATCCGGGGACGAGCAGTACTTC
CAISEESGDEQYF
>once|TRBJ1-4|TRBV16|TRBD1
TGTGCCAGCAGCCAAACGGGACAGAATGAAAAACTGTTTTTT
CASSQTGQNEKLFF
>-|TRBJ2-2|TRBV5-8|TRBD2
TGTGCCAGCAGCCCCGGGACTATCTCGACCGGGGAGCTGTTTTTT
CASSPGTISTGELFF
>-|TRBJ2-5|TRBV2|TRBD2
TGTGCCAGCAGTGAAGGACTAGCGGGGCCTGAGACCCAGTACTTC
CASSEGLAGPETQYF
>-|TRBJ2-1|TRBV2|-
TGTGCCAGCAGTGAAGCGCGGTTAAAACAGTTCTTC
CASSEARLKQFF
>-|TRBJ2-1|TRBV7-2|TRBD2
TGTGCCAGCAGCTTTAGCGGGAGTCCCTACAATGAGCAGTTCTTC
CASSFSGSPYNEQFF
>-|TRBJ1-5|TRBV7-9|-
TGTGCCAGCTCTCTTACTGGGGCCGGCCTTAGCAATCAGCCCCAGCATTTT
CASSLTGAGLSNQPQHF
>-|TRBJ1-2|TRBV28|TRBD1
TGTGCCAGCAGTGAGACCGGGACAGGGTTACGGTATGGCTACACCTTC
CASSETGTGLRYGYTF
>-|TRBJ2-3|TRBV14|TRBD2
TGTGCCAGCAGCCAAGGGGGGGGGACCTTCACAGATACGCAGTATTTT
CASSQGGGTFTDTQYF
>-|TRBJ1-5|TRBV27|TRBD1
TGTGCCAGCAGTTTGACAGGGGGACGTCAGCCCCAGCATTTT
CASSLTGGRQPQHF
>-|TRBJ2-4|TRBV2|TRBD1
TGTGCCAGCAGATCGAACAGGGGTTCGCTAGGGAACATTCAGTACTTC
CASRSNRGSLGNIQYF
>once|TRBJ2-1|TRBV30|TRBD2
TGTGCCTGGAGTGTACCCCCTAGCGGGAGGGTAGGTGAGCAGTTCTTC
CAWSVPPSGRVGEQFF
>-|TRBJ2-7|TRBV9|TRBD2
TGTGCCAGCAGCGTCGGCGGGGGTGGACGGTCCTACGAGCAGTACTTC
CASSVGGGGRSYEQYF
>once|TRBJ1-5|TRBV6-5|TRBD1
TGTGCCAGCAGTGCGGGACAGCTCAATCAGCCCCAGCATTTT
CASSAGQLNQPQHF
>-|TRBJ1-1|TRBV7-9|-
TGTTCCAGCAGCTTAGCTACAGGGAAGAACACTGAAGCTTTCTTT
CSSSLATGKNTEAFF
>-|TRBJ1-2|TRBV2|-
TGTGCCAGCAGCGACGGGGTACCAAATGGCTACACCTTC
CASSDGVPNGYTF
>-|TRBJ2-5|TRBV2|-
TGTGCCAGCAGTGTTGGGGCAGAGACCCAGTACTTC
CASSVGAETQYF
>-|TRBJ1-1|TRBV7-2|TRBD1
TGTGCCAGCAGCCCGGGGACAGGGCTTTACACTGAAGCTTTCTTT
CASSPGTGLYTEAFF
>-|TRBJ2-3|TRBV5-1|-
TGCGCCAGCAGCTTGGATGGCAACCCCACAGATACGCAGTATTTT
CASSLDGNPTDTQYF
>few|TRBJ1-2|TRBV5-1|TRBD1
TGCGCCAGCAGCGGAAGGGACAGGGATTTCTATGGCTACACCTTC
CASSGRDRDFYGYTF
>few|TRBJ1-5|TRBV6-6|TRBD1
TGTGCCAGCAGTTACGGGACAGGGAGTAGCAATCAGCCCCAGCATTTT
CASSYGTGSSNQPQHF
>-|TRBJ2-7|TRBV7-8|-
TGTGCCAGCAGCTTAGGAGTAGAACCCTACGAGCAGTACTTC
CASSLGVEPYEQYF
>-|TRBJ2-7|TRBV6-5|-
TGTGCCAGCAGTTACAGCCAGGCTTCCTACGAGCAGTACTTC
CASSYSQASYEQYF
>-|TRBJ2-1|TRBV11-3|TRBD1
TGTGCCAGCAGCCGACAGGGGATAGGGGAGCAGTTCTTC
CASSRQGIGEQFF
>-|TRBJ1-1|TRBV12-5|-
TGTGCTAGTGCTACGGGGGTATCGAGCACTGAAGCTTTCTTT
CASATGVSSTEAFF
>-|TRBJ1-4|TRBV2|TRBD1
TGTGCCAGCAGGGAAACCGGGACAGGGGGTAGTGAAAAACTGTTTTTT
CASRETGTGGSEKLFF
>-|TRBJ2-7|TRBV2|TRBD2
TGTGCCAGCAGGGCTCTAGCGGCCTACGAGCAGTACTTC
CASRALAAYEQYF
>-|TRBJ2-1|TRBV19|TRBD2
TGTGCCAGTAGTCTGACTAGCGGGAGACAAGATGAGCAGTTCTTC
CASSLTSGRQDEQFF
>-|TRBJ2-1|TRBV7-2|TRBD2
TGTGCCAGCAGCTTCGTATCGCTAGCGGGAGGTGAGCTGTTCTTC
CASSFVSLAGGELFF
>-|TRBJ2-2|TRBV5-6|-
TGTGCCAGCAGCTTGGCCGGCGCGGGAATCCCCACCGGGGAGCTGTTTTTT
CASSLAGAGIPTGELFF
>-|TRBJ1-5|TRBV2|-
TGTGCCATCAAAGGCGGGGGCAATCAGCCCCAGCATTTT
CAIKGGGNQPQHF
>few|TRBJ2-3|TRBV27|-
TGTGCCAGCAGTTTACGACTAGGGAGCACAGATACGCAGTATTTT
CASSLRLGSTDTQYF
>-|TRBJ1-1|TRBV28|-
TGTGCCAGCAGTATACCTCATAAGGGGACTGAAGCTTTCTTT
CASSIPHKGTEAFF
>-|TRBJ1-5|TRBV10-1|TRBD1
TGCGCCAGCAGACTGATTATGACAGGGTTTCGGAGCAATCAGCCCCAGCATTTT
CASRLIMTGFRSNQPQHF
>-|TRBJ2-3|TRBV11-3|-
TGTGCCAGCAGCCGTGCTAGTGACGAGGCGCAGTATTTT
CASSRASDEAQYF
>few|TRBJ2-2|TRBV6-5|TRBD2
TGTGCCAGCACCATAGCGGGGGGTGGATTCGGGGAGCTGTTTTTT
CASTIAGGGFGELFF
>-|TRBJ1-2|TRBV7-2|-
TGTGCCAGCAGCCTTATGGTGAACAGCCCTAACTATGGCTACACCTTC
CASSLMVNSPNYGYTF